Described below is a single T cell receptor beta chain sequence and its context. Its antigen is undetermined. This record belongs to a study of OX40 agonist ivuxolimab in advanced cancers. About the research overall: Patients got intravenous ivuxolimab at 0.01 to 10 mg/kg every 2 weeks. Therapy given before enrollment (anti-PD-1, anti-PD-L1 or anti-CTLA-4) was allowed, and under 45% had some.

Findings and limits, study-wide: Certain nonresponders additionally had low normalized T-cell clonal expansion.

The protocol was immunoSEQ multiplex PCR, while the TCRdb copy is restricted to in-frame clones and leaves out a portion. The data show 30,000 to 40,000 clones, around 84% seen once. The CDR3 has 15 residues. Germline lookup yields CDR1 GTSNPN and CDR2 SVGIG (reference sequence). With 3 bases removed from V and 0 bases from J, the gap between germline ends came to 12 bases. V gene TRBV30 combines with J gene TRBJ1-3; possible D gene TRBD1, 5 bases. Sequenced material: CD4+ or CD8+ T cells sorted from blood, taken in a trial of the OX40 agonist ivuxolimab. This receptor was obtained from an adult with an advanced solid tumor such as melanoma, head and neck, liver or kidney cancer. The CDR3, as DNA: TGTGCCTGGAGCCCCGGGGACTACTCTGGAAACACCATATATTTT. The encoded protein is CAWSPGDYSGNTIYF.